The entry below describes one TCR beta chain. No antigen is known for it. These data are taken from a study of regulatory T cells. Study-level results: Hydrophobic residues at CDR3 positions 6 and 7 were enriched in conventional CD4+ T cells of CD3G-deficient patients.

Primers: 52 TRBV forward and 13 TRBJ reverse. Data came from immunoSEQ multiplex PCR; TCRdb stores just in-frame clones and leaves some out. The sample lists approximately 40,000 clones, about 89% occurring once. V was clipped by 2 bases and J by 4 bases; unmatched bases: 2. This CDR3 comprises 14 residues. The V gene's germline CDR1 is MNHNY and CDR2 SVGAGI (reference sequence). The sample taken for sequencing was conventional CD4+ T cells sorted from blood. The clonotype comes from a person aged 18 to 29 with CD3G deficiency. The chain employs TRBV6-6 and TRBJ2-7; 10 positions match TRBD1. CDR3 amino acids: CASSYRTGGYEQYF. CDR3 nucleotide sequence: TGTGCCAGCAGTTACCGGACAGGGGGTTACGAGCAGTACTTC.